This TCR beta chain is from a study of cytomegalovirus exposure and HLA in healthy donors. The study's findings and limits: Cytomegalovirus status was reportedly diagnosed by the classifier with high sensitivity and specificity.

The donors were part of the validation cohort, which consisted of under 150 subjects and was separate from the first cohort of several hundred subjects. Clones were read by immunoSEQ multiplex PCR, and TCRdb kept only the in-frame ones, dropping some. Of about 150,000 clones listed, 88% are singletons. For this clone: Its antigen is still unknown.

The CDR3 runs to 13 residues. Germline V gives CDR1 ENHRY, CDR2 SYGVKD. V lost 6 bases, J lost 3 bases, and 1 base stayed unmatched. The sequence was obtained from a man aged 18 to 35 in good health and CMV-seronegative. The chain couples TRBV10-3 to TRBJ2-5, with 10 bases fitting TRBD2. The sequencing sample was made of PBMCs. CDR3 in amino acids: CAIRGLAEETQYF. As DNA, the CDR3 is TGTGCCATCAGAGGACTAGCGGAAGAGACCCAGTACTTC.